The entry below gives a single T cell receptor beta chain sequence along with its context. The germline V gene encodes CDR1 SEHNR and CDR2 FQNEAQ (reference sequence). The V and J ends lost 2 bases and 6 bases respectively, with 17 bases between them. The CDR3 length is 15 residues. Clones were sequenced by immunoSEQ multiplex PCR, and TCRdb holds only the in-frame ones, with some missing. The profile shows under 90,000 clones, 83% of them singletons. This sample stems from a study of blood T cell repertoires in COVID-19. Study overall: Italy, Spain and the United States were the sources of the convalescent and acute COVID-19 samples. Sources were T cells, B-cell-depleted T cells, or PBMCs; the material itself was cDNA or gDNA.

Sequencing was done on a sample of peripheral blood. This chain connects TRBV7-9 to TRBJ2-7; D perhaps matches TRBD2 (5 bases). The receptor was derived from a man of 80 years or more with acute or convalescent COVID-19. The DNA of the CDR3 is TGTGCCAGCAGCTTAAATTCGGGGATTCGTTCCGAGCAGTACTTC. This sequence encodes CASSLNSGIRSEQYF. The whole variable domain, remainder taken from reference TRBV7-9 and TRBJ2-7, is DTGVSQNPRHKITKRGQNVTFRCDPISEHNRLYWYRQTLGQGPEFLTYFQNEAQLEKSRLLSDRFSAERPKGSFSTLEIQRTEQGDSAMYLCASSLNSGIRSEQYFGPGTRLTVT.